This TCR beta chain originates from a study of blood T cells in healthy people across ages. Study-level findings and limits: PBMC samples, being unsorted, prevented any conclusive comparison of naive and antigen-experienced cells. Comparison with aged donors showed that long-lived donors had more naive CD4+ cells and higher diversity. Estimates based on one million T cells were treated as lower bounds.

As to this clonotype: Antigen: not known.

V lost 0 bases and J 9 bases, leaving 15 bases between the germline ends. The germline CDR1 and CDR2 sequences are ENHRY and SYGVKD. The CDR3 consists of 15 residues. Next came a second PCR, run for 7 to 11 cycles, which used a sample-barcoded 5' primer along with a J-beta primer mix. The authors tagged each cDNA molecule using a template-switch adaptor with 12 random nucleotides. TCRdb ran MiXCR on the 5' RACE reads and lists one entry per CDR3 protein. The sample has fewer than 2,000,000 distinct CDR3 sequences, about 32% seen once. The sequencing input was blood. This sequence joins TRBV10-3 and TRBJ2-1; TRBD2 might be the D (7 bases). The clonotype originates from a woman aged 25 to 39 in good health. This chain's CDR3 is CAISESGRGGSEQFF. The CDR3 nucleotides are TGTGCCATCAGTGAGTCTGGGAGGGGGGGCAGTGAGCAGTTCTTC.